This T cell receptor beta chain was captured by sequencing in a study of OX40 agonist ivuxolimab in advanced cancers. Germline CDR1 LGHNA, CDR2 YSLEER. The V end was cut by 3 bases, the J end by 9 bases, with 18 bases between. The CDR3 length is 15 residues. Only in-frame clones appear in the TCRdb table, and some are missing; sequencing was by immunoSEQ multiplex PCR. This sample has roughly 30,000 clones, with approximately 84% found just once. The clonotype was recovered from an adult with an advanced solid tumor such as melanoma, head and neck, liver or kidney cancer. The sample consisted of CD4+ or CD8+ T cells sorted from blood, taken in a trial of the OX40 agonist ivuxolimab. The rearrangement links TRBV4-3 to TRBJ2-1; D is perhaps TRBD1 or TRBD2 (5 bases each). CDR3 DNA: TGCGCCAGCAGCCAGGACTCCGCGCTTGGGGGTGAGCAGTTCTTC. The encoded protein is CASSQDSALGGEQFF.